One and the same sample provided the 2 T cell receptor beta chains below, sequenced in a study of shared clonotypes between healthy human individuals. The protocol was immunoSEQ multiplex PCR, while the TCRdb copy is restricted to in-frame clones and leaves out a portion. The table has 950,000 to 1,200,000 clones, 70% to 80% seen once. Sequenced sample: memory CD4+ T cells from PBMCs. This sample's subset: CD45RA-negative fraction. Every receptor here comes from a young man in good health. Some clones in this sample may be carry-over from other donors' samples.

There are many counts of this clone. V and J are TRBV6-1 and TRBJ2-7, with TRBD2 as a possible D gene (5 bases). The CDR3 covers 12 residues. Trimming stripped 6 bases from V and 5 bases from J, with 11 bases between. The germline CDR1 and CDR2 sequences are MNHNS and SASEGT. The CDR3 DNA sequence: TGTGCCAGCAGGAGGGCGAGCGACGAGCAGTACTTC. This encodes CASRRASDEQYF.

This clone was detected a few times. V is TRBV10-3 and J is TRBJ1-5; TRBD1 might be the D (5 bases). Trimming removed 7 bases at V and 8 bases at J, with 15 bases between. The CDR3 is made up of 13 amino acids. Germline assignment: CDR1 ENHRY and CDR2 SYGVKD. CDR3 nucleotides: TGTGCCATCACCCGGGACGCCACGGAGCCCCAGCATTTT. Translating gives CAITRDATEPQHF.